A single sample is the source of the 11 T cell receptor beta chains below, sequenced in a study of OX40 agonist ivuxolimab in advanced cancers. The data were produced by immunoSEQ multiplex PCR, yet TCRdb's version contains in-frame clones alone and is incomplete. The data contain roughly 65,000 clones, around 88% of them singletons. Sequences were derived from CD4+ or CD8+ T cells sorted from blood, sampled in a trial of the OX40 agonist ivuxolimab. The receptors come from an adult with an advanced solid tumor such as melanoma, head and neck, liver or kidney cancer.

This rearrangement joins TRBV10-3 to TRBJ1-2, with TRBD1 as a possible D gene (6 bases). V was cut by 10 bases and J by 6 bases, with 18 bases left in between. Looked up from germline, CDR1 is ENHRY and CDR2 is SYGVKD. The length of the CDR3 is 13 residues. Here the CDR3 DNA reads TGTGCCACCCTAGATACAGGGCCCCATGGCTACACCTTC. Protein sequence: CATLDTGPHGYTF.

This clone occurred a few times. The chain joins TRBV6-5 to TRBJ1-6; no reliable D call. CDR1 is MNHEY and CDR2 is SVGAGI in the germline V gene. V shed 5 bases and J shed 16 bases, with 18 bases lying between them. This CDR3 is built from 13 residues. The CDR3 reads CASSEGWADPLHF. CDR3 in DNA: TGTGCCAGCAGTGAAGGGTGGGCAGACCCTCTCCACTTT.

The chain joins TRBV5-6 to TRBJ1-2; D perhaps matches TRBD1 (6 bases). V was trimmed by 4 bases and J by 8 bases, leaving 15 bases between them. This CDR3 is built from 13 residues. In germline, CDR1 is SGHDT, CDR2 YYEEEE. CDR3: CASSAGHSHGYTF. CDR3 sequence (DNA): TGTGCCAGCAGCGCGGGACACTCTCACGGCTACACCTTC. The full variable domain, with the rest looked up from reference TRBV5-6 and TRBJ1-2, is DAGVTQSPTHLIKTRGQQVTLRCSPKSGHDTVSWYQQALGQGPQFIFQYYEEEERQRGNFPDRFSGHQFPNYSSELNVNALLLGDSALYLCASSAGHSHGYTFGSGTRLTVV.

The CDR3 region is CASSSGPLEKLFF. In nucleotides, the CDR3 is TGTGCCAGCAGCTCCGGTCCGCTTGAAAAACTGTTTTTT. V usage is TRBV7-2 and J usage is TRBJ1-4; D gene unclear. Trimming stripped 4 bases from V and 7 bases from J, with 10 bases between. The CDR3 is 13 amino acids. Germline CDR1 SGHTA, CDR2 FQGNSA.

The chain employs TRBV5-1 and TRBJ2-7; 7 bases are a match to TRBD2. CDR1 and CDR2 from the germline V gene are SGHRS and YFSETQ. The J segment lost 0 bases and the V segment lost 4 bases, leaving 4 bases of the junction unmatched. The CDR3 has 14 amino acids. The CDR3 DNA reads as TGCGCCAGCAGCAAAGCGGGGAACTCCTACGAGCAGTACTTC. Translating it yields CASSKAGNSYEQYF. Full variable domain (missing parts from reference TRBV5-1 and TRBJ2-7): KAGVTQTPRYLIKTRGQQVTLSCSPISGHRSVSWYQQTPGQGLQFLFEYFSETQRNKGNFPGRFSGRQFSNSRSEMNVSTLELGDSALYLCASSKAGNSYEQYFGPGTRLTVT.

The rearrangement uses TRBV11-2 and TRBJ1-1; the D is unclear. The CDR3 loop spans 14 amino acids. V was pared by 3 bases and J by 9 bases, with 17 bases between. Looked up from germline, CDR1 is SGHAT and CDR2 is FQNNGV. CDR3 nucleotide sequence: TGTGCCAGCAGCTTGGAAAGAGCTTATAATAAAGCTTTCTTT. This sequence encodes CASSLERAYNKAFF. Combining the CDR3 with reference TRBV11-2 and TRBJ1-1 gives the whole variable domain EAGVAQSPRYKIIEKRQSVAFWCNPISGHATLYWYQQILGQGPKLLIQFQNNGVVDDSQLPKDRFSAERLKGVDSTLKIQPAKLEDSAVYLCASSLERAYNKAFFGQGTRLTVV.

The chain has TRBV10-3 and TRBJ1-2; no clear D gene. The V gene lost 7 bases and the J gene lost 7 bases, with 16 bases spanning the gap. The CDR3 spans 13 residues. CDR1 is ENHRY, CDR2 SYGVKD, per germline. In DNA, the CDR3 is TGTGCCATCACCCTCCGGGCCCAAGGTGGCTACACCTTC. Its translation is CAITLRAQGGYTF.

The chain carries TRBV9 and TRBJ2-7, with D hard to call. The germline V and J ends were trimmed by 0 bases and 2 bases, with 15 bases remaining between them. This CDR3 spans 16 amino acids. Germline V gives CDR1 SGDLS, CDR2 YYNGEE. The DNA of the CDR3 is TGTGCCAGCAGCGTAGACCCCAGCGCGCGCACCTACGAGCAGTACTTC. Translating it yields CASSVDPSARTYEQYF.

This clone was seen a handful of times. The chain uses TRBV10-3 and TRBJ2-3, with TRBD2 identical over 14 bases. This CDR3 contains 17 residues. The germline CDR1 and CDR2 sequences are ENHRY and SYGVKD. V lost 8 bases to trimming and J lost 2 bases; unmatched junction nucleotides: 9. The CDR3 sequence: CAIGIRTSGGFTDTQYF. The CDR3 DNA is TGTGCCATCGGAATTCGGACTAGCGGGGGGTTCACAGATACGCAGTATTTT.

This clone was counted a few times. This rearrangement joins TRBV6-5 to TRBJ1-5; D unclear. CDR1 and CDR2 (germline): MNHEY, SVGAGI. The CDR3 spans 13 residues. Trimming took off 6 bases at V and 5 bases at J, with 11 bases between the two ends. Here the CDR3 reads CASRMTADQPQHF. In nucleotides, the CDR3 is TGTGCCAGCAGAATGACGGCGGATCAGCCCCAGCATTTT.

The chain recombines TRBV2 with TRBJ2-5; TRBD1 matches 8 bases. The CDR3 spans 14 residues. Per germline, CDR1 SNHLY and CDR2 FYNNEI. After removal of 7 bases from V and 4 bases from J, the junction contained 8 bases not matched to a gene. The CDR3 sequence is CASKTDRVGETQYF. In DNA form, the CDR3 reads TGTGCCAGCAAAACGGACAGGGTAGGAGAGACCCAGTACTTC.